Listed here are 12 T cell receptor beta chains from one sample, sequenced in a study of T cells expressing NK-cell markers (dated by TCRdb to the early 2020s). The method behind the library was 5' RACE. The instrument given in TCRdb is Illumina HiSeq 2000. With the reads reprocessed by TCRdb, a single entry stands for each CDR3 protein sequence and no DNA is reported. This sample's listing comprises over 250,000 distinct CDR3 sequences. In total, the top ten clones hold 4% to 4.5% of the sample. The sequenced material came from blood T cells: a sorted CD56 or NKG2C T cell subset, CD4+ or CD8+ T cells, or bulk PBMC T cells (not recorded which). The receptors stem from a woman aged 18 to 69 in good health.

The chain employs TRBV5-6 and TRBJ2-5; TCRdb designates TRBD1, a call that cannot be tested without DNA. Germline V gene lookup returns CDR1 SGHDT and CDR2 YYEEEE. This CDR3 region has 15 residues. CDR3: CASSLGGQGMETQYF.

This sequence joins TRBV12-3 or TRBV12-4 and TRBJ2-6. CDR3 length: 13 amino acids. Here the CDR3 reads CASSQTGANVLTF.

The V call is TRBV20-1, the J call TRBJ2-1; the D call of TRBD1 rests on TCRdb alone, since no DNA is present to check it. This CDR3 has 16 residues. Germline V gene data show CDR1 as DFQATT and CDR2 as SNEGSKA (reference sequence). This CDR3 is CSANLPGSGYYNEQFF.

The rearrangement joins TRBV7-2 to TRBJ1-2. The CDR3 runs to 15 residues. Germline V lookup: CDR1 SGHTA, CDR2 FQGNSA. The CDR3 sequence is CASSLAFGVGYGYTF.

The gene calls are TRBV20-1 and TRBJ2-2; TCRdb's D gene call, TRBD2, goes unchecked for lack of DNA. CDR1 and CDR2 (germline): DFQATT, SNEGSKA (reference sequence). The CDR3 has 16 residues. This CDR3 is CSARDPTSGNTGELFF.

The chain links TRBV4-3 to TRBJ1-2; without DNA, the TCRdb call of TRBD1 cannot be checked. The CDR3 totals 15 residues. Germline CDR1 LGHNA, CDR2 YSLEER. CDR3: CASSQLQGSNYGYTF.

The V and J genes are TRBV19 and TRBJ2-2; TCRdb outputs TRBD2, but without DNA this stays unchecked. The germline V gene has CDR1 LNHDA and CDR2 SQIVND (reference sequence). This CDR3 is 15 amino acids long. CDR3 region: CASSGLAGNTGELFF.

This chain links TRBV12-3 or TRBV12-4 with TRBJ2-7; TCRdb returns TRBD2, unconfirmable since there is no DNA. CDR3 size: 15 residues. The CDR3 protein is CASSLLASGAYEQYF.

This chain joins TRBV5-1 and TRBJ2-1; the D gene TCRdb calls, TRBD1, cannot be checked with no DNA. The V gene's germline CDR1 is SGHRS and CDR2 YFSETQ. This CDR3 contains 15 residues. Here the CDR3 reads CASSRIRGGNNEQFF.

CDR3 residues: CASRLSGGLPYNEQFF. The chain combines TRBV4-1 with TRBJ2-1; the TCRdb call, TRBD1, lacks DNA for checking. Looked up from germline, CDR1 is MGHRA and CDR2 is YSYEKL. The CDR3 length is 16 residues.

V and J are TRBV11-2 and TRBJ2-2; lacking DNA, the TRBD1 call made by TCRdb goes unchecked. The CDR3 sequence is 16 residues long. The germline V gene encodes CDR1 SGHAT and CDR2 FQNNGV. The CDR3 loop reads CASSPEQRGFTGELFF. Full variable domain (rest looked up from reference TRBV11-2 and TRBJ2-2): EAGVAQSPRYKIIEKRQSVAFWCNPISGHATLYWYQQILGQGPKLLIQFQNNGVVDDSQLPKDRFSAERLKGVDSTLKIQPAKLEDSAVYLCASSPEQRGFTGELFFGEGSRLTVL.

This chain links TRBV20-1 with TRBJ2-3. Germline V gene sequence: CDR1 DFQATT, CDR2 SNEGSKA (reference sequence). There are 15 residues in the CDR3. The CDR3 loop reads CSARDPGLASDTQYF.